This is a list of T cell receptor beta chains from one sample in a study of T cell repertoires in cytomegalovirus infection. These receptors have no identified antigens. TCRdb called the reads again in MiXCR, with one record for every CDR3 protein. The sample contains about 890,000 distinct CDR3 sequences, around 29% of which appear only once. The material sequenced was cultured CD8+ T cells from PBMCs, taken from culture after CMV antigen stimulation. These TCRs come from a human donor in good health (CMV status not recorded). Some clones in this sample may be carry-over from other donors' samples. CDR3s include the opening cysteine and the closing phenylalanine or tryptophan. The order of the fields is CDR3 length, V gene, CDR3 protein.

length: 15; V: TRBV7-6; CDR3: CASSEGSGSNQPQHF
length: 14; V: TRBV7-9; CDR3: CASSRSSGNTEAFF
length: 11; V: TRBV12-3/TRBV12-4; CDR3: CASRRQEGAFF
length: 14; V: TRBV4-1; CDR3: CASSLRDGGYEQYF
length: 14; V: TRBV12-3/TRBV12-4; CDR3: CASNPTGVGQPQHF
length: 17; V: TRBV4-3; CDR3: CASSQDFETGVSIEQFF
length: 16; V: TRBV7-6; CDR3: CASSLVQRDVHQPQHF
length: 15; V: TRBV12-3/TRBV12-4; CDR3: CATSSRSSMQETQYF
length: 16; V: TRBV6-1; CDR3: CASSYPGTAEYNEQFF
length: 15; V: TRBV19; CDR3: CASSTIGATYGELFF
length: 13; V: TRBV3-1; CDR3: CASSPRGVEGYTF
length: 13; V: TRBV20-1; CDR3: CSARGQGANEAFF
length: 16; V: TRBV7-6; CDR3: CASSSGGASGQETQYF
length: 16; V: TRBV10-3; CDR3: CAIKGGGGQSYNEQFF
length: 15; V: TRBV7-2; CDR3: CASQRRGSGANVLTF
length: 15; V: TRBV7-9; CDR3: CASSRTGAGGNEQFF
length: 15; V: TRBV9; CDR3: CASSVDERGVGTQYF
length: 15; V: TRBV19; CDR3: CASSRAGEFYNEQFF
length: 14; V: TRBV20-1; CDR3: CSAGGLAVPDTQYF
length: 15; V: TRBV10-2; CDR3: CASSESTGVLNGGDF
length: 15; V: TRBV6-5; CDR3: CASSIRDYLTDTQYF
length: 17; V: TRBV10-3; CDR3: CTIFRGLSTSGANVLTF
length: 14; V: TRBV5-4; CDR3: CASRTLGDGTEAFF
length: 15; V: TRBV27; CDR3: CASSPRDRGRGELFF
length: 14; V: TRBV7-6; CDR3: CASSLAKYTGELFF
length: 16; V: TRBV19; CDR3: CASISQGGVGNQPQHF
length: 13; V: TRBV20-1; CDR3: CSARWGQSYEQYF
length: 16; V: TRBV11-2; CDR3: CASTNTFFGLTDTQYF
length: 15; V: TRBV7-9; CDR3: CASSSRQVQVSSAFF
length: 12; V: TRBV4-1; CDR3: CASSQGGYEQYF
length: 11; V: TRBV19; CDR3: CDSGSFYEQYF
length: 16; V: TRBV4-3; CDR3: CASSQRRDRSGFEQFF
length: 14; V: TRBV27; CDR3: CASGNAGYTDTQYF
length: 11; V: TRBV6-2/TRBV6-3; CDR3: CASSTGVTESF
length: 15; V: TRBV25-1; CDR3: CASSIGAGGPYEQYF
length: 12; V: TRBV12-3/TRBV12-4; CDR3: CTSSTDTGELFF
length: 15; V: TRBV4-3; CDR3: CASSFRLQGNQPQHF